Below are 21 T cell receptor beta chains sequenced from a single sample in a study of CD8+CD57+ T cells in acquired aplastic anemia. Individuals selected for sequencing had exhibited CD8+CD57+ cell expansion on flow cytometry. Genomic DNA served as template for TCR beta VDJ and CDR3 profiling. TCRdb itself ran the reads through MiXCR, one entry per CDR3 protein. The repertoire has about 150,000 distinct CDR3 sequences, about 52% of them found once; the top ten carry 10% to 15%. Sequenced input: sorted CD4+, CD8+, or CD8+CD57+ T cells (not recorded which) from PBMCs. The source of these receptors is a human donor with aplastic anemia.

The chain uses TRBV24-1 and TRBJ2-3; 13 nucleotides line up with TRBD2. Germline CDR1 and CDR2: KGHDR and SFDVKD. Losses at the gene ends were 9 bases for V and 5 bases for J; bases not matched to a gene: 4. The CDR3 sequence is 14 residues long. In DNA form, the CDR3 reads TGTGCCACCGGACTAGCGGGAGTTGGAGATACGCAGTATTTT. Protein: CATGLAGVGDTQYF.

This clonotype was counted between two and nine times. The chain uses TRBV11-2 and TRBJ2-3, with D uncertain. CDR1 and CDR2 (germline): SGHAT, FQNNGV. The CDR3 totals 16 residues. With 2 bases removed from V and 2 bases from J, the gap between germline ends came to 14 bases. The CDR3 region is CASSLRQLGYTDTQYF. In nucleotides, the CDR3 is TGTGCCAGCAGCTTACGGCAGTTGGGCTACACAGATACGCAGTATTTT.

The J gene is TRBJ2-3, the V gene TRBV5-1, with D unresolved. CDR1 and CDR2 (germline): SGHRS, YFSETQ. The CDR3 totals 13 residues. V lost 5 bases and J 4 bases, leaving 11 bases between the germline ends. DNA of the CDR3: TGCGCCAGCAGGCCTGTTCTAGCAGATACGCAGTATTTT. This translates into CASRPVLADTQYF.

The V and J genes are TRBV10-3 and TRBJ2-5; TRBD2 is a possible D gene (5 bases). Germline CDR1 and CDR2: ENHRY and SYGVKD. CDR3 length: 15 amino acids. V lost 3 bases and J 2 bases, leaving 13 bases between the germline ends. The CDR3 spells CAISEVGPGQETQYF. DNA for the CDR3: TGTGCCATCAGTGAAGTAGGTCCGGGGCAAGAGACCCAGTACTTC.

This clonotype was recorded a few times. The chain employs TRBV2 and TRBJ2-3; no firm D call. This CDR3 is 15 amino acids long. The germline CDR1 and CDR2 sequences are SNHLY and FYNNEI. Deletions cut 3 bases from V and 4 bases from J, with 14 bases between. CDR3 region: CASSDWQLDADTQYF. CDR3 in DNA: TGTGCCAGCAGTGATTGGCAGCTTGATGCAGATACGCAGTATTTT.

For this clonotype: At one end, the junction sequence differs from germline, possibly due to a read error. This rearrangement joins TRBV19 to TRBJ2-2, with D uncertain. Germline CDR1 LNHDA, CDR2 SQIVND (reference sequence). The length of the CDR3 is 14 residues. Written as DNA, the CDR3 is TGTGCCGGTAGTATGGCAGGGAACACCGGGGAGCTGTTTTTT. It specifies CAGSMAGNTGELFF.

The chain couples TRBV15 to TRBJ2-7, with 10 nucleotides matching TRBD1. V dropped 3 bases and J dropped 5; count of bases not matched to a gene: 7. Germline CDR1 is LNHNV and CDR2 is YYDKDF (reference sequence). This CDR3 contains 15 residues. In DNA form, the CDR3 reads TGTGCCACCAGCAGTTACCGACAGGGGGCCAACGAGCAGTACTTC. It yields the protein CATSSYRQGANEQYF.

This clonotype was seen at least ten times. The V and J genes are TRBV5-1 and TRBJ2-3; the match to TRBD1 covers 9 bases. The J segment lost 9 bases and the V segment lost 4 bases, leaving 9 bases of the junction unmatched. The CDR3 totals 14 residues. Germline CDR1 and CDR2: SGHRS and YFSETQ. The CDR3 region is CASSPGQGIPTQYF. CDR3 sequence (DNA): TGCGCCAGCAGCCCCGGACAGGGGATCCCCACGCAGTATTTT.

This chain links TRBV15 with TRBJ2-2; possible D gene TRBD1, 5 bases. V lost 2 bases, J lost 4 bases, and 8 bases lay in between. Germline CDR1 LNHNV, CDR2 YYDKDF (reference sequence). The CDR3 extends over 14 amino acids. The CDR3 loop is CATSRRQPTGELFF. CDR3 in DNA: TGTGCCACCAGCAGACGACAGCCCACCGGGGAGCTGTTTTTT.

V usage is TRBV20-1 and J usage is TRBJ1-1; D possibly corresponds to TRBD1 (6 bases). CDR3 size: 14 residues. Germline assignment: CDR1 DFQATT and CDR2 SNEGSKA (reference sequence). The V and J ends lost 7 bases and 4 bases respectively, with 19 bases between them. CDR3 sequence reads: CSVQPQGLGTEAFF. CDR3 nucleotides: TGCAGTGTCCAACCTCAGGGGCTTGGCACTGAAGCTTTCTTT.

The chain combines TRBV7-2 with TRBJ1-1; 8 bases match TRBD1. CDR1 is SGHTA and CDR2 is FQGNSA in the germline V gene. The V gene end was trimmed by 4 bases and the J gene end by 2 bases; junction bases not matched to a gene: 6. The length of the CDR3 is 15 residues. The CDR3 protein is CASSSPTGGNTEAFF. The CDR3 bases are TGTGCCAGCAGCTCCCCTACAGGGGGAAACACTGAAGCTTTCTTT.

This CDR3 is CASSESPGRAIIYGETQYF. The CDR3 DNA sequence: TGTGCCAGCAGTGAATCACCCGGGAGGGCCATTATATACGGAGAGACCCAGTACTTC. This chain joins TRBV25-1 and TRBJ2-5; the match to TRBD2 covers 8 bases. V trimming: 1 base; J trimming: 4 bases; junction bases outside the gene matches: 17. The CDR3 loop spans 19 amino acids. Germline V gene data show CDR1 as MGHDK and CDR2 as SYGVNS.

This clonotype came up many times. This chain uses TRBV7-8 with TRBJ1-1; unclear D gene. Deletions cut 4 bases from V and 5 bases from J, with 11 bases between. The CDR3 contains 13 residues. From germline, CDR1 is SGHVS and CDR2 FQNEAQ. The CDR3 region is CASSSGWRTEAFF. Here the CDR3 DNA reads TGTGCCAGCAGCTCCGGTTGGAGGACTGAAGCTTTCTTT.

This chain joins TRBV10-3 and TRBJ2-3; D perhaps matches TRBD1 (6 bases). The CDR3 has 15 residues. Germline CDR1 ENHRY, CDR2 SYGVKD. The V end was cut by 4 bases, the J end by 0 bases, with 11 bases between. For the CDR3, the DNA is TGTGCCATCAGTGCTCAACAGGGTAGCACAGATACGCAGTATTTT. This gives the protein CAISAQQGSTDTQYF.

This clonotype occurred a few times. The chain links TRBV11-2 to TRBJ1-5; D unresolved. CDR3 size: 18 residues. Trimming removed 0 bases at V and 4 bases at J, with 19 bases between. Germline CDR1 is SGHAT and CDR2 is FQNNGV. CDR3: CASSLDTIGCGENQPQHF. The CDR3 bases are TGTGCCAGCAGCTTAGATACTATTGGATGTGGGGAAAATCAGCCCCAGCATTTT.

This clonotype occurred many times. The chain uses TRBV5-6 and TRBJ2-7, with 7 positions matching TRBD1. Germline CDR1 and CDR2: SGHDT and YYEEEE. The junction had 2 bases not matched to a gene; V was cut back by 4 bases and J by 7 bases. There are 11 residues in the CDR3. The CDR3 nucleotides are TGTGCCAGCAGCGTGGACAGGGAGCAGTACTTC. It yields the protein CASSVDREQYF. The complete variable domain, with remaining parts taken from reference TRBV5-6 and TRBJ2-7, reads DAGVTQSPTHLIKTRGQQVTLRCSPKSGHDTVSWYQQALGQGPQFIFQYYEEEERQRGNFPDRFSGHQFPNYSSELNVNALLLGDSALYLCASSVDREQYFGPGTRLTVT.

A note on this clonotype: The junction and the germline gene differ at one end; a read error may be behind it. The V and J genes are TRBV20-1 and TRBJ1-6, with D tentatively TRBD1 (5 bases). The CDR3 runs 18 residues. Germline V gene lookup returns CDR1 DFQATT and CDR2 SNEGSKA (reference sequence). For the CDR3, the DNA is TGCAGTGCTAGACCCGCCTCGGGACGCATCCACTATGATTCACCCCTCCACTTT. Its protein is CSARPASGRIHYDSPLHF.

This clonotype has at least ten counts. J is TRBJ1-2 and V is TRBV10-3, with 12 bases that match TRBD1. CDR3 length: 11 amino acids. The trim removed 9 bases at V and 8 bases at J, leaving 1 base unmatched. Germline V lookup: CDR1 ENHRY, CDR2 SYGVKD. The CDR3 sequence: CAMGTGGGYTF. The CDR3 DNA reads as TGTGCCATGGGGACAGGGGGCGGCTACACCTTC.

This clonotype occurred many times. CDR3: CASNSGGALNGYTF. The CDR3 coding sequence is TGTGCCAGCAACTCAGGGGGGGCTTTGAATGGCTACACCTTC. The gene calls are TRBV6-1 and TRBJ1-2; the match to TRBD1 covers 7 bases. Germline values: CDR1 MNHNS, CDR2 SASEGT. The CDR3 is made up of 14 amino acids. V shed 7 bases, J shed 6 bases, and the junction held 11 bases outside the gene matches.

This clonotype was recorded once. CDR3 DNA sequence: TGTGCCAGCAGCTTGGGGACTAGCGGGGGCCTTTACAATGAGCAGTTCTTC. Residues: CASSLGTSGGLYNEQFF. The chain carries TRBV11-2 and TRBJ2-1; TRBD2 aligns across 14 bases. Germline values: CDR1 SGHAT, CDR2 FQNNGV. V shed 3 bases, J shed 4 bases, and the junction held 5 bases outside the gene matches. The CDR3 extends over 17 amino acids.

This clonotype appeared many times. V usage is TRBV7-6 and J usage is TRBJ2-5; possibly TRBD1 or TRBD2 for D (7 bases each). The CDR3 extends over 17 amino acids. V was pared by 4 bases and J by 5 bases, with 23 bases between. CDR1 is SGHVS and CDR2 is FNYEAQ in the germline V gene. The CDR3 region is CASSSPGRRGPGETQYF. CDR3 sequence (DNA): TGTGCCAGCAGCTCACCCGGGAGGAGGGGGCCGGGGGAGACCCAGTACTTC.